This T cell receptor beta chain was recovered during a study of blood T cell repertoires in COVID-19. On the study more broadly: Acute-phase and convalescent COVID-19 samples originated in the United States, Italy and Spain. In each case, the material was cDNA or gDNA derived from T cells, B-cell-depleted T cells, or PBMCs.

In the study's own analysis: Amplification of reference gene primers was used by the study to estimate nucleated cell counts. Sequencing was performed with immunoSEQ multiplex PCR; in TCRdb, only in-frame clones are kept and a portion is missing. V and J calls and clone size come straight from that table; D and trimming were deduced from the DNA. This repertoire shows about 70,000 clones, 81% found once; its top ten account for approximately 0.8%. Trimming removed 2 bases from V and 0 bases from J, with 8 bases in between. Looked up from germline, CDR1 is MNHEY and CDR2 is SVGAGI. This CDR3 is 15 amino acids long.

Source material: peripheral blood. This chain joins TRBV6-5 and TRBJ2-1, with D possibly being TRBD2 (5 bases). The clonotype comes from a woman aged 70-85 years with acute or convalescent COVID-19. The CDR3 loop is CASSYPGISYNEQFF. CDR3 nucleotides: TGTGCCAGCAGTTACCCCGGGATCTCCTACAATGAGCAGTTCTTC.